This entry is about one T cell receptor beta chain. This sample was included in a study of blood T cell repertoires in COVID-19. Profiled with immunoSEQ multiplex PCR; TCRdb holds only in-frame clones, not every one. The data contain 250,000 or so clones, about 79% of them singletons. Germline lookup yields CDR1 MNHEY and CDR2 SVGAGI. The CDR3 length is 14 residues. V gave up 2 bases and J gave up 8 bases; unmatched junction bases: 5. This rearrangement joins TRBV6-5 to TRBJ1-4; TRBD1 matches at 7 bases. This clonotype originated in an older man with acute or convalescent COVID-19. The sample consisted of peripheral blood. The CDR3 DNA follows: TGTGCCAGCAGTTACGACGGGACAGCGGAAAAACTGTTTTTT. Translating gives CASSYDGTAEKLFF.